Below, 4 T cell receptor beta chains from the same sample are listed, as sequenced in a study of OX40 agonist ivuxolimab in advanced cancers. Data came from immunoSEQ multiplex PCR; TCRdb stores just in-frame clones and leaves some out. The data show some 42,000 clones, 70% to 85% seen once. This specimen was CD4+ or CD8+ T cells sorted from blood, taken in a trial of the OX40 agonist ivuxolimab. The receptors derive from an adult with an advanced solid tumor such as melanoma, head and neck, liver or kidney cancer.

V usage is TRBV18 and J usage is TRBJ1-2; D not certain. Trimming removed 3 bases at V and 3 bases at J, with 8 bases between. This CDR3 spans 13 amino acids. The germline V gene encodes CDR1 KGHSH and CDR2 LQKENI. The DNA for the CDR3 is TGTGCCAGCTCACCTACAGCAGACTATGGCTACACCTTC. Its translation: CASSPTADYGYTF. The complete variable domain, with remaining parts taken from reference TRBV18 and TRBJ1-2, reads NAGVMQNPRHLVRRRGQEARLRCSPMKGHSHVYWYRQLPEEGLKFMVYLQKENIIDESGMPKERFSAEFPKEGPSILRIQQVVRGDSAAYFCASSPTADYGYTFGSGTRLTVV.

The chain recombines TRBV11-2 with TRBJ2-3, with D possibly TRBD2 on 6 matching bases. Trimming removed 3 bases at V and 2 bases at J, with 15 bases between. The germline gives CDR1 SGHAT, CDR2 FQNNGV. The CDR3 has 16 amino acids. CDR3 in DNA: TGTGCCAGCAGCTTGGGCGGGGCCCCCTTCACAGATACGCAGTATTTT. Residues: CASSLGGAPFTDTQYF.

For this clone: One junction end does not reproduce the germline sequence, and a read error may be involved. J is TRBJ2-7 and V is TRBV10-3; D might be TRBD2 (7 bases). The CDR3 sequence is 17 residues long. Germline CDR1 and CDR2: ENHRY and SYGVKD. The CDR3: CASSENPGGGAGYEQYF. In DNA form, the CDR3 reads TGTGCCAGCAGTGAAAACCCAGGAGGGGGGGCCGGATACGAGCAGTACTTC.

The CDR3 is CASSQEGGLNTEAFF. DNA for the CDR3: TGCGCCAGCAGCCAGGAGGGGGGGCTGAACACTGAAGCTTTCTTT. The V gene is TRBV4-3, the J gene TRBJ1-1, with D perhaps matching TRBD1 (6 bases). The CDR3 has 15 amino acids. The V gene lost 3 bases and the J gene lost 0 bases, with 11 bases spanning the gap. The germline CDR1 and CDR2 sequences are LGHNA and YSLEER.